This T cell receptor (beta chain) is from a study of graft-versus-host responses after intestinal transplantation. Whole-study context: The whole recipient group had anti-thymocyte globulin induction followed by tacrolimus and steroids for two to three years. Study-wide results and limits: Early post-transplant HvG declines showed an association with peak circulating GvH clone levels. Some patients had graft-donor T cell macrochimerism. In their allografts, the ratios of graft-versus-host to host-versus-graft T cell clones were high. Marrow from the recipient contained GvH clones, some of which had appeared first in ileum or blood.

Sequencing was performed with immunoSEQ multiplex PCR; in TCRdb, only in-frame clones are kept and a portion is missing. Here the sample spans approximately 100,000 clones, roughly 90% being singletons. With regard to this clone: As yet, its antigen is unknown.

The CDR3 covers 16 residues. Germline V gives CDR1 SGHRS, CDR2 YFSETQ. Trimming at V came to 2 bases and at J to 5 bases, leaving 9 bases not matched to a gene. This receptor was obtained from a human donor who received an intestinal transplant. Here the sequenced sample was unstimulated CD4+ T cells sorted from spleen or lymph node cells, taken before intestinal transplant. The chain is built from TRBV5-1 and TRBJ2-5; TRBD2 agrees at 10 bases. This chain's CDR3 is CASSFASGGASETQYF. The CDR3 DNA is TGCGCCAGCAGCTTTGCCAGCGGGGGGGCGTCCGAGACCCAGTACTTC.